The 4 T cell receptor beta chains in this list originate from one sample, sequenced in a study of human CD8 memory T cell subsets. UMI-labeled 5' RACE produced the TCR beta libraries. Reprocessing the 5' RACE reads, TCRdb reports a single entry for every CDR3 protein and omits DNA. The clone table shows about 6,000 distinct CDR3 sequences, with the ten largest holding around 26%. Material: CD8+ effector memory T cells (TEM) sorted from PBMCs. Stated subset: effector memory CD8 T cells, CCR7- CD45RO+ CD95+. Source of these receptors: a human donor in good health.

This sequence joins TRBV27 and TRBJ1-2; TCRdb's D gene call, TRBD1, goes unchecked for lack of DNA. The length of the CDR3 is 15 residues. Per the germline V gene, CDR1 is MNHEY and CDR2 is SMNVEV (reference sequence). Here the CDR3 reads CASSLLAAGANGYTF.

The CDR3 loop reads CATSWDRHSGNTIYF. The genes are TRBV15 and TRBJ1-3; TCRdb calls TRBD1, which cannot be checked without DNA. Germline loops: CDR1 LNHNV, CDR2 YYDKDF (reference sequence). This CDR3 has 15 amino acids.

The chain couples TRBV6-4 to TRBJ2-1. Germline CDR1 MRHNA, CDR2 SNTAGT. The CDR3 totals 13 residues. The CDR3 is CASSVADGNEQFF.

The rearrangement links TRBV6-2 or TRBV6-3 to TRBJ2-7; TCRdb outputs TRBD1, but without DNA this stays unchecked. Germline V gene sequence: CDR1 MNHEY, CDR2 SVGEGT. The CDR3 runs to 14 residues. The CDR3 is CASNPTGHYYEQYF.